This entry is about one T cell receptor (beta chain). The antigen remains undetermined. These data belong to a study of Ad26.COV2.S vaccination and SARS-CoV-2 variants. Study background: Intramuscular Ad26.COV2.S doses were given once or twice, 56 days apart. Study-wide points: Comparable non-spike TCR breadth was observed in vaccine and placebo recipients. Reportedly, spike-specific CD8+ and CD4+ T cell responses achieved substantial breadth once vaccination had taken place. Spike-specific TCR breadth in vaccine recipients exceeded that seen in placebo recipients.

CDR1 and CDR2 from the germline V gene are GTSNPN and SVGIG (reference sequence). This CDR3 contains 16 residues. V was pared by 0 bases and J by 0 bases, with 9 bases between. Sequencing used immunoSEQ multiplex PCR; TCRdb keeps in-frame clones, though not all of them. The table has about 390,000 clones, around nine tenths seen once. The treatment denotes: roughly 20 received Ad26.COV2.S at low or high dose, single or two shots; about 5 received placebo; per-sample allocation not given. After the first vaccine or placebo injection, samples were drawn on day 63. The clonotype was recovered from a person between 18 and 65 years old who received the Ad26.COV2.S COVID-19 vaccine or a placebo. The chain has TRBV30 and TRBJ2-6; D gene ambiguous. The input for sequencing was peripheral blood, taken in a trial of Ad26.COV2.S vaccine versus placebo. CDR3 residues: CAWSVLASSGANVLTF. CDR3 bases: TGTGCCTGGAGTGTCCTGGCAAGCTCTGGGGCCAACGTCCTGACTTTC.